Listed here are 27 T cell receptor beta chains from one sample, sequenced in a study of T-cell reconstitution after alpha-beta-depleted transplantation in children. Molecular barcoding with unique molecular identifiers was used for the TCRbeta library. TCRdb reprocessed the PCR reads via MiXCR and lists one record per CDR3 protein. The sample holds fewer than 550,000 distinct CDR3 sequences, roughly an eighth seen once. The source material was PBMCs, mostly from graft donor cells, sampled 180 days after TCRalphabeta/CD19-depleted stem cell transplant. The source is a female patient aged 2-10 years who had a stem cell transplant for aplastic anemia, so the T cells may come from the graft donor.

In this sample, this clonotype turned up many times. This chain links TRBV7-2 with TRBJ2-3; 14 nucleotides match TRBD2. The CDR3 loop spans 17 amino acids. Trimming cost V 0 bases and J 3 bases; bases outside gene matches: 2. CDR1 and CDR2 from the germline V gene are SGHTA and FQGNSA. The CDR3, as DNA: TGTGCCAGCAGCTTAGCAGGGACTAGCGGGAGAACAGATACGCAGTATTTT. Translating it yields CASSLAGTSGRTDTQYF.

This chain links TRBV5-6 with TRBJ2-1; the D gene is possibly TRBD2 (5 bases). The germline V gene encodes CDR1 SGHDT and CDR2 YYEEEE. With 4 bases removed from V and 0 bases from J, the gap between germline ends came to 14 bases. The CDR3 extends over 16 amino acids. CDR3 sequence reads: CASSGERYPSYNEQFF. Here the CDR3 DNA reads TGTGCCAGCAGCGGCGAGCGGTATCCCTCCTACAATGAGCAGTTCTTC.

The chain carries TRBV18 and TRBJ2-7; no firm D call. Germline V gene sequence: CDR1 KGHSH, CDR2 LQKENI. Trimming cost V 6 bases and J 2 bases, with 11 bases left between them. The CDR3 has 13 residues. The CDR3 region has the DNA TGTGCCAGCTCCCCTACTGCTACCTACGAGCAGTACGTC. Its protein is CASSPTATYEQYV.

The rearrangement links TRBV7-9 to TRBJ2-3, with 9 nucleotides matching TRBD2. This CDR3 spans 15 amino acids. The ends lost 6 bases at V and 2 bases at J; junction bases unmatched: 6. CDR1 SEHNR and CDR2 FQNEAQ come from the germline V gene (reference sequence). As DNA, the CDR3 is TGTGCCAGCAGTTCGTGGACTAGCGACACAGATACGCAGTATTTT. It specifies CASSSWTSDTDTQYF.

This rearrangement joins TRBV27 to TRBJ2-5; D is ambiguous. This CDR3 is built from 14 residues. Germline values: CDR1 MNHEY, CDR2 SMNVEV (reference sequence). Trimming stripped 5 bases from V and 5 bases from J, with 15 bases between. The CDR3 region is CASSPSAKRETQYF. CDR3 nucleotides: TGTGCCAGCAGTCCCTCGGCCAAGAGGGAGACCCAGTACTTC.

This clonotype appeared many times. This chain uses TRBV6-1 with TRBJ2-1, with TRBD2 matching 8 bases. J gave up 2 bases and V 6 bases, and 6 bases lay outside the gene matches. The germline gives CDR1 MNHNS, CDR2 SASEGT. The CDR3 spans 15 residues. CDR3 sequence: CASRASGRTYNEQFF. In nucleotides, the CDR3 is TGTGCCAGCAGGGCTAGCGGGCGAACCTACAATGAGCAGTTCTTC.

The chain links TRBV28 to TRBJ2-3; no definite D call. Germline loops: CDR1 MDHEN, CDR2 SYDVKM. CDR3 length equals 15 residues. V lost 3 bases to trimming and J lost 9 bases, with 19 bases between them. CDR3 amino acids: CASSLSLRSQDTQYF. CDR3 DNA: TGTGCCAGCAGTTTGTCACTTAGGAGTCAGGACACGCAGTATTTT.

The chain has TRBV10-3 and TRBJ2-7; 11 nucleotides line up with TRBD2. CDR1 is ENHRY, CDR2 SYGVKD, per germline. The CDR3 consists of 15 residues. V dropped 6 bases and J dropped 6; count of bases not matched to a gene: 10. This CDR3 is CAIRGGLAVGGEQYF. DNA for the CDR3: TGTGCCATCAGGGGGGGACTAGCGGTCGGTGGCGAGCAGTACTTC.

The chain couples TRBV20-1 to TRBJ1-3; TRBD1 is a possible D gene (5 bases). CDR1 and CDR2 (germline): DFQATT, SNEGSKA (reference sequence). The CDR3 runs 13 residues. V shed 5 bases and J shed 2 bases, with 10 bases lying between them. The CDR3 region is CSADGGTGNTIYF. For the CDR3, the DNA is TGCAGTGCTGATGGGGGGACTGGAAACACCATATATTTT.

The J gene is TRBJ2-2, the V gene TRBV4-3; D is unresolved. Deletions cut 0 bases from V and 8 bases from J, with 13 bases between. The germline CDR1 and CDR2 sequences are LGHNA and YSLEER. The CDR3 sequence is 15 residues long. The CDR3 DNA sequence: TGCGCCAGCAGCCAAGATATTGGACCCCGTGGGGAGCTGTTTTTT. It yields the protein CASSQDIGPRGELFF.

This clonotype was detected ten times or more. V gene TRBV29-1 combines with J gene TRBJ2-1, with 9 positions matching TRBD2. CDR3 length equals 16 residues. V was pared by 0 bases and J by 10 bases, with 13 bases of the junction left unmatched. Germline-derived CDR1 and CDR2 are SQVTM and ANQGSEA. The CDR3 nucleotides read TGCAGCGTTGAAGACCCACTCGCGGGAGGGCCCTGGGAGCAGTTCTTC. It translates to CSVEDPLAGGPWEQFF.

This clonotype was picked up many times. This chain connects TRBV12-3 or TRBV12-4 to TRBJ2-5; TRBD1 might be the D (6 bases). Trimming took 5 bases from V and 5 from J, leaving 12 bases between them. CDR3 length: 13 amino acids. CDR3 bases: TGTGCCAGCAGTAACAGGGTGGGCGAGACCCAGTACTTC. Residues: CASSNRVGETQYF.

The chain is built from TRBV24-1 and TRBJ2-1, with 9 bases fitting TRBD1. Germline trimming cut 3 bases from V and 2 bases from J; bases unmatched to any gene: 10. The CDR3 is 18 residues long. Germline CDR1 and CDR2: KGHDR and SFDVKD. The CDR3 reads CATSDTTLGQGAYNEQFF. CDR3 nucleotide sequence: TGTGCCACCAGTGATACGACTCTGGGACAGGGAGCCTACAATGAGCAGTTCTTC.

This clonotype was seen a few times. The rearrangement links TRBV6-5 to TRBJ1-1; D may be TRBD1 (5 bases). Trimming shortened V by 2 bases and J by 0 bases, and 10 bases separated the two germline ends. The germline V gene has CDR1 MNHEY and CDR2 SVGAGI. CDR3 size: 15 residues. CDR3: CASSYPTAVNTEAFF. CDR3 bases: TGTGCCAGCAGTTACCCGACAGCCGTGAACACTGAAGCTTTCTTT.

The V gene is TRBV12-3 or TRBV12-4, the J gene TRBJ2-1; TRBD2 agrees at 12 bases. The CDR3 covers 15 residues. With 10 bases clipped from V and 0 bases from J, the junction kept 4 bases outside the gene matches. The DNA for the CDR3 is TGTGCCACCCTAGCGGGAGGGCCCTCCTACAATGAGCAGTTCTTC. Protein product: CATLAGGPSYNEQFF.

The chain has TRBV7-2 and TRBJ1-5; D call uncertain. From germline, CDR1 is SGHTA and CDR2 FQGNSA. Trimming removed 5 bases at V and 1 base at J, with 18 bases between. The CDR3 is made up of 17 amino acids. For the CDR3, the DNA is TGTGCCAGCAGCCCCCGAGGTAAAGAGCGGAGCAATCAGCCCCAGCATTTT. Amino acid sequence: CASSPRGKERSNQPQHF.

The sample holds a few counts of this clonotype. The CDR3 sequence: CASSHGAVRDTEAFF. CDR3 in DNA: TGTGCCAGCAGCCACGGGGCGGTACGGGACACTGAAGCTTTCTTT. The chain links TRBV7-2 to TRBJ1-1, with D possibly matching TRBD1 (5 bases). This CDR3 has 15 residues. Between the trimmed V and J ends, which lost 5 bases and 3 bases, there was a span of 16 bases. Germline CDR1 and CDR2: SGHTA and FQGNSA.

This clonotype was counted a few times. This chain uses TRBV12-3 or TRBV12-4 with TRBJ2-7, with D perhaps TRBD2 (5 bases). The ends were cut back, 6 bases at V and 0 bases at J, with 12 bases in the middle. CDR3 length: 14 amino acids. CDR3 DNA sequence: TGTGCCAGCAGGACGGGATTCCCCTCCTACGAGCAGTACTTC. Translating it yields CASRTGFPSYEQYF.

A few counts support this clonotype. The V call is TRBV7-2, the J call TRBJ1-5; possibly TRBD1 for D (6 bases). The V and J ends lost 3 bases and 3 bases respectively, with 9 bases between them. CDR3 length: 14 residues. The germline V gene has CDR1 SGHTA and CDR2 FQGNSA. Here the CDR3 reads CASSLGQYNQPQHF. The CDR3 DNA follows: TGTGCCAGCAGCTTGGGACAATACAATCAGCCCCAGCATTTT. Looking up the rest from reference TRBV7-2 and TRBJ1-5 gives the full variable domain: GAGVSQSPSNKVTEKGKDVELRCDPISGHTALYWYRQSLGQGLEFLIYFQGNSAPDKSGLPSDRFSAERTGGSVSTLTIQRTQQEDSAVYLCASSLGQYNQPQHFGDGTRLSIL.

This clonotype has at least ten counts. The chain links TRBV6-1 to TRBJ2-7; 7 bases line up with TRBD2. Germline-derived CDR1 and CDR2 are MNHNS and SASEGT. V was clipped by 9 bases and J by 0 bases; unmatched bases: 11. The length of the CDR3 is 15 residues. CDR3 sequence reads: CASTTERGPSYEQYF. The CDR3 DNA sequence: TGTGCCAGTACCACCGAGCGGGGTCCCTCCTACGAGCAGTACTTC.

This clonotype was observed many times. This sequence joins TRBV12-3 or TRBV12-4 and TRBJ2-1, with D uncertain. Trimming removed 5 bases at V and 0 bases at J, with 17 bases between. This CDR3 has 17 amino acids. CDR3 amino acids: CASSPPRVTLSYNEQFF. For the CDR3, the DNA is TGTGCCAGCAGTCCCCCTCGGGTCACCCTCTCCTACAATGAGCAGTTCTTC.

This chain's CDR3 is CASRDPSYEQYF. In nucleotides, the CDR3 is TGCGCCAGCAGAGACCCCTCGTACGAGCAGTACTTC. The chain is built from TRBV5-1 and TRBJ2-7, with D hard to call. Germline lookup yields CDR1 SGHRS and CDR2 YFSETQ. V was cut by 5 bases and J by 4 bases, with 10 bases left in between. CDR3 length: 12 amino acids.

This clonotype was detected a few times. The CDR3 region is CASRAGPSYEQYF. DNA of the CDR3: TGTGCCAGCAGGGCTGGCCCTTCCTACGAGCAGTACTTC. This sequence joins TRBV6-1 and TRBJ2-7; the D is unclear. V lost 6 bases to trimming and J lost 1 base, with 10 bases between them. CDR1 and CDR2 (germline): MNHNS, SASEGT. The CDR3 totals 13 residues.

This clonotype was recorded a few times. The V and J genes are TRBV29-1 and TRBJ1-5; 7 nucleotides align to TRBD1. V shed 6 bases and J 2 bases; nucleotides not matched to a gene: 7. This CDR3 is built from 14 residues. Looked up from germline, CDR1 is SQVTM and CDR2 is ANQGSEA. In nucleotides, the CDR3 is TGCAGCGTCGTCGACAGGGTCGGCAATCAGCCCCAGCATTTT. Its protein is CSVVDRVGNQPQHF.

The chain couples TRBV6-5 to TRBJ2-1; tentative D call: TRBD2 (6 bases). The V end lost 0 bases, the J end lost 3 bases, and 15 bases lay between the germline ends. Looked up from germline, CDR1 is MNHEY and CDR2 is SVGAGI. The CDR3 loop spans 17 amino acids. This chain's CDR3 is CASSYSGLPGVYNEQFF. The CDR3, as DNA: TGTGCCAGCAGTTACTCGGGACTCCCTGGGGTCTACAATGAGCAGTTCTTC.

The V and J genes are TRBV6-5 and TRBJ2-7; 7 bases line up with TRBD2. Per the germline V gene, CDR1 is MNHEY and CDR2 is SVGAGI. The trim removed 1 base at V and 6 bases at J, leaving 15 bases unmatched. CDR3 size: 17 residues. CDR3 in amino acids: CASSYLGPSGGNVEQYF. As DNA, the CDR3 is TGTGCCAGCAGTTACTTGGGCCCTAGCGGAGGCAACGTCGAGCAGTACTTC.

This chain joins TRBV10-3 and TRBJ1-5; D is undetermined. Germline V gene lookup returns CDR1 ENHRY and CDR2 SYGVKD. CDR3 length: 13 residues. The V gene lost 10 bases and the J gene lost 3 bases, with 13 bases spanning the gap. The CDR3: CATMGVSNQPQHF. Here the CDR3 DNA reads TGTGCCACAATGGGAGTGTCCAATCAGCCCCAGCATTTT.